This T cell receptor (beta chain) was obtained from a study of control samples from healthy donors and cancer patients (dated by TCRdb to the early 2020s). The method behind the library was the immunoSEQ multiplex PCR assay. TCRdb took over this immuneACCESS table, retaining in-frame rearrangements with V and J assigned. Such tables are incomplete; in checked studies, under half of the missing clones stem from an unresolved V gene, and the remainder is unexplained. This sample comprises about 150,000 clones, about 94% of them detected only once. The ten largest clones add up to 14% of the sample. On this clone: Its antigen remains undetermined. Per-nucleotide qualities are absent, and no much larger clonotype sits a single base away.

This TCR was sampled from a man in his sixties with colorectal cancer. What was sequenced was PBMCs.

The nucleotides are TGTGCCAGTAGTCCGGACGGGAGCAATCAGCCCCAGCATTTT. This gives the protein CASSPDGSNQPQHF. The sequence joins TRBV19 to TRBJ1-5, with the D gene uncertain. There are 14 amino acids in the CDR3, from cysteine to phenylalanine inclusive. The read is trimmed to its CDR3 DNA, 42 bases read in frame from base 1. As encoded in the germline V gene (reference sequence), CDR1 is LNHDA while CDR2 is SQIVND. V was cut back by 5 bases and J by 1 base, leaving a gap of 9 bases between them. This CDR3, with the reference TRBV19 and TRBJ1-5 proteins standing in past its ends, gives the full variable domain DGGITQSPKYLFRKEGQNVTLSCEQNLNHDAMYWYRQDPGQGLRLIYYSQIVNDFQKGDIAEGYSVSREKKESFPLTVTSAQKNPTAFYLCASSPDGSNQPQHFGDGTRLSIL.